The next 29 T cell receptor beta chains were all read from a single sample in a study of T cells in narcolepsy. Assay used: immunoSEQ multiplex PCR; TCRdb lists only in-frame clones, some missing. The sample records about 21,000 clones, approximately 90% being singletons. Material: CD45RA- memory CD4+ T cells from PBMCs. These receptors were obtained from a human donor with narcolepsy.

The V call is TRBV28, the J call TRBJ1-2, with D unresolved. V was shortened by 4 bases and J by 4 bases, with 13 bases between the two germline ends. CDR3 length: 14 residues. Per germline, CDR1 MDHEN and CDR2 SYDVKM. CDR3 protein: CASSSLSSIYGYTF. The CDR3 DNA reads TGTGCCAGCAGTTCATTGTCGAGTATCTATGGCTACACCTTC.

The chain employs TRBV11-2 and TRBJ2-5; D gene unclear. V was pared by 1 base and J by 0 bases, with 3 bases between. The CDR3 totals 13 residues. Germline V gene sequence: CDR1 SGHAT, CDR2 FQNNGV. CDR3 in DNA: TGTGCCAGCAGCTTAGCCTACCAAGAGACCCAGTACTTC. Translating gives CASSLAYQETQYF.

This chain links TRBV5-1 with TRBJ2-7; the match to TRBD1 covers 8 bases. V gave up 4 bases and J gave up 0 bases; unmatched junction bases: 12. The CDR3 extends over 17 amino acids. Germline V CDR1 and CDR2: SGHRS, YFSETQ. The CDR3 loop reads CASSLGVGTGSSYEQYF. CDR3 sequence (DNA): TGCGCCAGCAGCCTCGGGGTCGGGACAGGCAGCTCCTACGAGCAGTACTTC.

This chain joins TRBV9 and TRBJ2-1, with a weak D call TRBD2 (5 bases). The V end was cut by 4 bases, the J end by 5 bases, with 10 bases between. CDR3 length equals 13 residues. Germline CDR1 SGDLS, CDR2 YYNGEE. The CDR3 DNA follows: TGTGCCAGCAGCAGCGACTACAACAATGAGCAGTTCTTC. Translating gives CASSSDYNNEQFF.

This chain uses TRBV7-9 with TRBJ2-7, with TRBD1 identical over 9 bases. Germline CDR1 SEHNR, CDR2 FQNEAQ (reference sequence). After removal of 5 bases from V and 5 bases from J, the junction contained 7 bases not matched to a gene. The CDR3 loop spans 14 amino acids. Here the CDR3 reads CASSGTGSPHEQYF. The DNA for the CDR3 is TGTGCCAGCAGCGGGACAGGGTCCCCCCACGAGCAGTACTTC.

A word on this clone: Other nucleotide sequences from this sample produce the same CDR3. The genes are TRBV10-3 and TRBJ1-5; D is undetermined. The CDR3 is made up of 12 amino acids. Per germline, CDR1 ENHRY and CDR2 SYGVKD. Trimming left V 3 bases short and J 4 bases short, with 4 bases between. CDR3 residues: CAISDSNQPQHF. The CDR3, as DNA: TGTGCCATCAGTGACTCAAATCAGCCCCAGCATTTT.

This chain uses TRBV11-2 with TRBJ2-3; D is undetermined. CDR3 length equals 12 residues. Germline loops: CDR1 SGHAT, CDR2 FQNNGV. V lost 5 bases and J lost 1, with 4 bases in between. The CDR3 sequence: CASSHGTDTQYF. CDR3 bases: TGTGCCAGCAGCCACGGCACAGATACGCAGTATTTT.

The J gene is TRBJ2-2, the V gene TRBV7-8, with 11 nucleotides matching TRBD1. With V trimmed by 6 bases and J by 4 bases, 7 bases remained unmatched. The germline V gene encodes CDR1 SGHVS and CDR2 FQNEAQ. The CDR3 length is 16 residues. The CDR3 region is CASSRRDRGTTGELFF. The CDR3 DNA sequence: TGTGCCAGCAGTCGGAGGGACAGGGGGACCACCGGGGAGCTGTTTTTT.

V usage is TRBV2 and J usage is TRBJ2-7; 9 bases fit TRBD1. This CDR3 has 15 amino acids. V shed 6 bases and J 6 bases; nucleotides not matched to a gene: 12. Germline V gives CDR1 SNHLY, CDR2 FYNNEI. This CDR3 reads CASRPTGGPPGEQYF. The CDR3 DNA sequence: TGTGCCAGCAGGCCCACAGGGGGCCCTCCGGGCGAGCAGTACTTC.

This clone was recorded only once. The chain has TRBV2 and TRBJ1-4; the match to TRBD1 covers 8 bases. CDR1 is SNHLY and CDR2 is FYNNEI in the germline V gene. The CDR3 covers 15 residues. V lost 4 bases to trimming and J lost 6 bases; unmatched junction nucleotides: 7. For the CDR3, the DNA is TGTGCCAGCAGTGTGTCAGGGGGCTCTGATGAAAAACTGTTTTTT. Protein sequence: CASSVSGGSDEKLFF.

CDR3 DNA sequence: TGTGCCAGCACCCACCCCCAGGGCAGCGGGGAGCTGTTTTTT. Protein sequence: CASTHPQGSGELFF. This chain uses TRBV6-5 with TRBJ2-2, with D perhaps matching TRBD1 (5 bases). There are 14 residues in the CDR3. Deletions cut 7 bases from V and 7 bases from J, with 16 bases between. Germline V gene sequence: CDR1 MNHEY, CDR2 SVGAGI.

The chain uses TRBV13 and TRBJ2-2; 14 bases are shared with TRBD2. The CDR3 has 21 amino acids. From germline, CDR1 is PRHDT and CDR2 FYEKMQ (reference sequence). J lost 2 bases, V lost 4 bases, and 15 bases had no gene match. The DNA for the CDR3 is TGTGCCAGCAGCTCGACAGGACTAGCGGGAGGTTTTCCCCTAAACACCGGGGAGCTGTTTTTT. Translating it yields CASSSTGLAGGFPLNTGELFF.

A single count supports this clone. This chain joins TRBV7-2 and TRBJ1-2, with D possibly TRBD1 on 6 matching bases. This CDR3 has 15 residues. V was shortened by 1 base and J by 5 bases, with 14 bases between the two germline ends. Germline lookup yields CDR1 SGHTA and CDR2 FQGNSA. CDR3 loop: CASSLVGGPKYGYTF. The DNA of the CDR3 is TGTGCCAGCAGCTTAGTTGGGGGCCCCAAGTATGGCTACACCTTC.

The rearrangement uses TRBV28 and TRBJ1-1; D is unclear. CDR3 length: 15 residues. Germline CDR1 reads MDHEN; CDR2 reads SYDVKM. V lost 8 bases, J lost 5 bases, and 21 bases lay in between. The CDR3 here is CASPSPILRETEAFF. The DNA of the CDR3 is TGTGCCAGCCCATCCCCCATCCTACGAGAAACTGAAGCTTTCTTT.

This CDR3 reads CASSAVGGDYNEQFF. The CDR3 bases are TGCGCCAGCAGCGCCGTGGGAGGGGACTACAATGAGCAGTTCTTC. The V gene is TRBV5-1, the J gene TRBJ2-1; TRBD2 aligns across 7 bases. The CDR3 is made up of 15 amino acids. Unmatched junction bases numbered 7, after V lost 4 bases and J lost 3 bases. Germline CDR1 reads SGHRS; CDR2 reads YFSETQ.

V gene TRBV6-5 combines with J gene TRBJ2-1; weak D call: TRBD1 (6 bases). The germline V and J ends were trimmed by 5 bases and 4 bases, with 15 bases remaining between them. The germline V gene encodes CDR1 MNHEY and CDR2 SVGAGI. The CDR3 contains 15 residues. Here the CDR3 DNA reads TGTGCCAGCAGTCCAGGGGTCCGGGCTTACAATGAGCAGTTCTTC. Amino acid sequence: CASSPGVRAYNEQFF.

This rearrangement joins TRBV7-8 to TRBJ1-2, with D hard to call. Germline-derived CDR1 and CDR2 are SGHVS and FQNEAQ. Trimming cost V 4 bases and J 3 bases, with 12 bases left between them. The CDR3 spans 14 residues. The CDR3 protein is CASSSDGAHYGYTF. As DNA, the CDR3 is TGTGCCAGCAGCTCGGACGGTGCGCACTATGGCTACACCTTC.

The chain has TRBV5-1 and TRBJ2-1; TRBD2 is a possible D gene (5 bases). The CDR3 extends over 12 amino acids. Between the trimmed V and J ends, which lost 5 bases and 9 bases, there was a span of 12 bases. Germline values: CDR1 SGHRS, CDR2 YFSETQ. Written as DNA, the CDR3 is TGCGCCAGCAGGGACTGGTCGGGTGAGCAGTTCTTC. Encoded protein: CASRDWSGEQFF. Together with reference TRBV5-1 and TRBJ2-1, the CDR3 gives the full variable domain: KAGVTQTPRYLIKTRGQQVTLSCSPISGHRSVSWYQQTPGQGLQFLFEYFSETQRNKGNFPGRFSGRQFSNSRSEMNVSTLELGDSALYLCASRDWSGEQFFGPGTRLTVL.

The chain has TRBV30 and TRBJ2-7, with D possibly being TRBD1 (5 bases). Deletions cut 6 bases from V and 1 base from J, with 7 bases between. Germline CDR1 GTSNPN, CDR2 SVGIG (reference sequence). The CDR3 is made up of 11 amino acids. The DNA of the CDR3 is TGTGCCTGCAGGGTTTCCTACGAGCAGTACTTC. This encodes CACRVSYEQYF.

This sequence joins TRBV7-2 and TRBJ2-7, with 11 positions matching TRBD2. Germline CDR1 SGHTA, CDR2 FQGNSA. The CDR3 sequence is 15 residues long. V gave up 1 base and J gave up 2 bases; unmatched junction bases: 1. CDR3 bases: TGTGCCAGCAGCTTAGGACTAGCGGGAACCTACGAGCAGTACTTC. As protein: CASSLGLAGTYEQYF.

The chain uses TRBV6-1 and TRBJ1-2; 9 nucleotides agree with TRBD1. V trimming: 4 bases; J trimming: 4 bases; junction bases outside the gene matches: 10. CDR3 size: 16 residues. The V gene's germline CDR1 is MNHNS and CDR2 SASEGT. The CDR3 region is CASSALDRGLSYGYTF. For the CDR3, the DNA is TGTGCCAGCAGTGCTTTAGACAGGGGGTTATCCTATGGCTACACCTTC.

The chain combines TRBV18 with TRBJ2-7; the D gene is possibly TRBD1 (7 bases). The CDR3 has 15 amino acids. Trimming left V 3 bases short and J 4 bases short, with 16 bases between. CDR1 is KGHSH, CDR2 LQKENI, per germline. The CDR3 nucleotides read TGTGCCAGCTCACCGGGGGGACAGATATCTTACGAGCAGTACTTC. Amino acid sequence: CASSPGGQISYEQYF.

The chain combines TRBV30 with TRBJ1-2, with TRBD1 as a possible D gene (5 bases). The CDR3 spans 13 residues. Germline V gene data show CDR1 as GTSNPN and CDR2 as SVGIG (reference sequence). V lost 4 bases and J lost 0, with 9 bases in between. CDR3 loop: CAWTRDPNYGYTF. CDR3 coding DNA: TGTGCCTGGACCAGGGACCCTAACTATGGCTACACCTTC.

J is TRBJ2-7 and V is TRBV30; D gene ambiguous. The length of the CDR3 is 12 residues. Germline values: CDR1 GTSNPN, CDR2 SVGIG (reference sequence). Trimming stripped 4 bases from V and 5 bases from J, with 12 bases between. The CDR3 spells CAWMRSSDEQYF. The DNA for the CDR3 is TGTGCCTGGATGAGGTCCTCGGACGAGCAGTACTTC.

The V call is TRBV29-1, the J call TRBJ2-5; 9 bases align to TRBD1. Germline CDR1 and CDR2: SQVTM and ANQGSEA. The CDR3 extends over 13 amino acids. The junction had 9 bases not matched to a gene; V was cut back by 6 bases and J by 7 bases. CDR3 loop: CSVPQGAVGTQYF. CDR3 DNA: TGCAGCGTCCCACAGGGGGCGGTTGGGACCCAGTACTTC. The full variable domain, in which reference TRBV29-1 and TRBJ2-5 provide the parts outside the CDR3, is SAVISQKPSRDICQRGTSLTIQCQVDSQVTMMFWYRQQPGQSLTLIATANQGSEATYESGFVIDKFPISRPNLTFSTLTVSNMSPEDSSIYLCSVPQGAVGTQYFGPGTRLLVL.

The chain's CDR3 is CASSPRGNGYNSPLHF. CDR3 nucleotides: TGTGCCAGCTCACCAAGGGGAAACGGGTATAATTCACCCCTCCACTTT. The chain links TRBV18 to TRBJ1-6; perhaps TRBD1 as D (5 bases). The ends were cut back, 2 bases at V and 4 bases at J, with 12 bases in the middle. CDR1 KGHSH and CDR2 LQKENI come from the germline V gene. The CDR3 runs 16 residues.

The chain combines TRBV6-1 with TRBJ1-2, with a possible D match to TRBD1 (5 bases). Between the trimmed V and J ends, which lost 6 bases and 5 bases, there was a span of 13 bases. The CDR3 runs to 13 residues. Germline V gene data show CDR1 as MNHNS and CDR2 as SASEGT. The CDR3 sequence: CASSPGAEYGYTF. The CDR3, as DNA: TGTGCCAGCAGCCCCGGGGCAGAGTATGGCTACACCTTC.

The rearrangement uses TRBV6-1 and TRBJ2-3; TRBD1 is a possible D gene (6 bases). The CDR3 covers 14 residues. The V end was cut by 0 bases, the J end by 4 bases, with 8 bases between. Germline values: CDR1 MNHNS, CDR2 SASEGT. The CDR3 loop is CASSEAAGADTQYF. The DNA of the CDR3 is TGTGCCAGCAGTGAAGCAGCAGGGGCAGATACGCAGTATTTT.

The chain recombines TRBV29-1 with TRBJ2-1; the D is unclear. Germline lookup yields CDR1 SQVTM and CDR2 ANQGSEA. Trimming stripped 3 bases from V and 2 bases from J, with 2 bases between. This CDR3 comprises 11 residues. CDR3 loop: CSVDTYNEQFF. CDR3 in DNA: TGCAGCGTTGATACCTACAATGAGCAGTTCTTC.